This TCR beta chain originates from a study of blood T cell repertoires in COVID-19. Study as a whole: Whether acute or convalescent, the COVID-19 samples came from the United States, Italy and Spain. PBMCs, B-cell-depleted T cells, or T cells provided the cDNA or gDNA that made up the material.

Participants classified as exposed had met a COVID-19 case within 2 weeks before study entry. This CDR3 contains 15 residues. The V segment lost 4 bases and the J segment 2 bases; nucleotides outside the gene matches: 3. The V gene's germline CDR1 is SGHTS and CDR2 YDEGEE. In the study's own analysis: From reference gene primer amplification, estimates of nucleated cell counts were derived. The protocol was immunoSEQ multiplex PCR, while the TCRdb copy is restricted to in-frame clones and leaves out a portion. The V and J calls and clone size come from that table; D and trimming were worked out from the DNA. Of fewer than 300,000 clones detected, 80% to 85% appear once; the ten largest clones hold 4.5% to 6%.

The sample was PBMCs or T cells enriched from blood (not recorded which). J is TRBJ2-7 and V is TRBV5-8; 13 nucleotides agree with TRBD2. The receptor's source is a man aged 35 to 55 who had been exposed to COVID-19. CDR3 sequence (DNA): TGTGCCAGCAGCAAACTAGCGGGAGGGCCCTACGAGCAGTACTTC. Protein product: CASSKLAGGPYEQYF.